The rows below give T cell receptor beta chains drawn from one sample of a study of T cells after yellow fever vaccination. In TCRdb, the 5' RACE reads were re-called with MiXCR into one record per CDR3 protein. The table has about 350,000 distinct CDR3 sequences, roughly 8.4% seen once. The sequencing here drew on PBMCs, taken about 41 days after the first yellow fever vaccination. These receptors were obtained from a man aged 18 to 29 who received the YFV17D yellow fever vaccine. The conserved cysteine and the conserved F or W are not part of the CDR3 here. The listing skips clone size in some rows; elsewhere it reads once, few, many or a size class.

v_gene	abundance	j_gene	CDR3aa
TRBV12-3/TRBV12-4	many	TRBJ1-6	ASSFRIENSPLH
TRBV12-3/TRBV12-4	many	TRBJ1-1	ASSFRGNTEAF
TRBV7-2	few	TRBJ2-1	ASSLASGGRWNEQF
TRBV12-3/TRBV12-4	.	TRBJ2-7	ASSLEAGAYEHY
TRBV5-1	few	TRBJ1-3	ASSRDPPTGPLSGNTIY
TRBV20-1	many	TRBJ2-5	SAFRGGLGTQY
TRBV10-3	.	TRBJ2-2	AISESAGLGAATGELF
TRBV4-1	.	TRBJ2-5	ASSPGQGLIKVETQY
TRBV20-1	few	TRBJ1-4	SARDTGSTNEKLF
TRBV5-1	.	TRBJ2-3	ASIGQDTDTQY
TRBV5-4	.	TRBJ2-2	ASSLKTGELF
TRBV10-3	.	TRBJ2-3	AISGSSGGTDTQY
TRBV20-1	.	TRBJ2-5	SASGYTSWETQY
TRBV5-5	many	TRBJ1-1	ASSLVTGGSREAF
TRBV5-1	few	TRBJ2-2	ASSFGLATTGELF
TRBV19	.	TRBJ2-3	ASRLQNTQY
TRBV10-3	few	TRBJ2-3	AISESSGSADTQY
TRBV23-1	.	TRBJ1-2	ASSPWGFRYT
TRBV4-1	.	TRBJ2-2	ASSPTPQASTGELF
TRBV13	few	TRBJ2-7	ASSLGRAPELY
TRBV7-9	.	TRBJ2-1	ASSLPQGASPNEQF
TRBV9	.	TRBJ1-6	ASSVEAASNSPLH
TRBV10-3	.	TRBJ2-7	AISAGGGENEQY
TRBV4-2	.	TRBJ1-4	ASSQEVRGNEKLF
TRBV20-1	.	TRBJ2-5	SAPSPGARETQY
TRBV4-1	.	TRBJ1-1	ASRSPGTSNTEAF
TRBV20-1	few	TRBJ1-2	SAGVSIVNGYT
TRBV11-2	few	TRBJ1-5	VSSLQGYQPQH
TRBV4-3	.	TRBJ2-7	ASSQEVPPGDEQY
TRBV12-3/TRBV12-4	few	TRBJ1-2	ASSLNRGSYGYT
TRBV5-1	few	TRBJ1-2	ASSTEEQSYGYT
TRBV4-1	.	TRBJ1-4	ASSPLQGAFIEKLF
TRBV20-1	few	TRBJ1-1	SARIQPNTEAF
TRBV29-1	few	TRBJ2-2	SVEYGDRERGELF
TRBV7-2	.	TRBJ2-1	ASPPPGGSYNEQF
TRBV25-1	.	TRBJ1-1	ASSEGRGTEAF
TRBV20-1	few	TRBJ2-5	SARGQAGETQY
TRBV25-1	.	TRBJ2-5	ASSGGWGSQETQY